The TCR beta chain described here comes from a study of T-cell reconstitution after alpha-beta-depleted transplantation in children. This clonotype was observed a handful of times. The TCRbeta library incorporated unique molecular identifiers. TCRdb analysed the PCR reads with MiXCR anew, one entry per CDR3 protein. The sample carries about 240,000 distinct CDR3 sequences, about 12% recorded once. The source material was PBMCs from the stem cell graft donor, sampled from the stem cell graft. The TCR originated in a human donor who donated a stem cell graft to a child with acute lymphoblastic leukemia.

The CDR3 is CAIRTISGRANEQFF. CDR3 coding DNA: TGTGCCATCAGGACCATTAGCGGGAGGGCCAATGAGCAGTTCTTC. The V call is TRBV10-3, the J call TRBJ2-1, with 11 positions matching TRBD2. The CDR3 is 15 amino acids. J was trimmed by 6 bases and V by 6 bases; bases with no gene match: 7. Germline V gene sequence: CDR1 ENHRY, CDR2 SYGVKD.